The next 13 T cell receptor beta chains were all read from a single sample in a study of shared clonotypes between healthy human individuals. Produced via immunoSEQ multiplex PCR; TCRdb's table is partial and in-frame only. This sample has fewer than 550,000 clones, with about 79% found just once. The sequenced sample consisted of PBMCs. Receptors were obtained from a woman aged 40 to 49 in good health. Some clones in this sample may be carry-over from other donors' samples.

The V and J genes are TRBV19 and TRBJ2-6; 10 nucleotides match TRBD1. V lost 6 bases and J lost 3; bases outside the gene matches: 11. This CDR3 region has 18 residues. Looked up from germline, CDR1 is LNHDA and CDR2 is SQIVND (reference sequence). CDR3 in amino acids: CASSLDRGTYGGANVLTF. DNA of the CDR3: TGTGCCAGTAGCTTGGACAGGGGGACGTATGGTGGGGCCAACGTCCTGACTTTC.

This chain connects TRBV30 to TRBJ2-1; 12 bases are a match to TRBD2. CDR3 size: 20 residues. Germline values: CDR1 GTSNPN, CDR2 SVGIG (reference sequence). The J segment lost 4 bases and the V segment lost 0 bases, leaving 16 bases of the junction unmatched. The CDR3 reads CAWSVAHRTKGLAGYNEQFF. Here the CDR3 DNA reads TGTGCCTGGAGTGTAGCACACCGAACGAAAGGACTAGCGGGATACAATGAGCAGTTCTTC.

This chain links TRBV6-6 with TRBJ1-2; D perhaps matches TRBD1 (5 bases). The CDR3 contains 16 residues. V dropped 0 bases and J dropped 4 bases, with 15 bases sitting between them. Germline CDR1 and CDR2: MNHNY and SVGAGI (reference sequence). This chain's CDR3 is CASSYSLIGTGYGYTF. CDR3 DNA sequence: TGTGCCAGCAGTTACTCCCTAATAGGGACGGGCTATGGCTACACCTTC.

The chain employs TRBV7-6 and TRBJ2-7; possible D gene TRBD1, 6 bases. V shed 6 bases and J shed 5 bases, with 17 bases lying between them. The length of the CDR3 is 14 residues. Germline CDR1 is SGHVS and CDR2 is FNYEAQ. The CDR3, as DNA: TGTGCCAGCAGGAGGGGAACAGGGCGAGACGAGCAGTACTTC. It translates to CASRRGTGRDEQYF.

The chain couples TRBV6-5 to TRBJ1-2; a possible D gene is TRBD1 (6 bases). This CDR3 has 13 amino acids. The V and J ends lost 7 bases and 5 bases respectively, with 14 bases between them. Germline values: CDR1 MNHEY, CDR2 SVGAGI. CDR3 DNA: TGTGCCAGCAAAAAGACAGGTCCTTATGGCTACACCTTC. This encodes CASKKTGPYGYTF.

This rearrangement joins TRBV7-3 to TRBJ2-2, with TRBD2 identical over 14 bases. This CDR3 region has 19 residues. Germline CDR1 and CDR2: SGHTA and FQGTGA. V lost 0 bases, J lost 3 bases, and 6 bases stayed unmatched. The CDR3 DNA reads as TGTGCCAGCAGCTTAACGATGACTAGCGGGAGGGCATACACCGGGGAGCTGTTTTTT. As protein: CASSLTMTSGRAYTGELFF.

The chain has TRBV19 and TRBJ2-3; D is undetermined. The CDR3 covers 14 residues. The V end lost 4 bases, the J end lost 0 bases, and 8 bases lay between the germline ends. Germline CDR1 is LNHDA and CDR2 is SQIVND (reference sequence). CDR3 amino acids: CASSNSQSTDTQYF. In DNA form, the CDR3 reads TGTGCCAGTAGTAATTCCCAAAGCACAGATACGCAGTATTTT. Based on the CDR3 plus reference TRBV19 and TRBJ2-3, the full variable domain is DGGITQSPKYLFRKEGQNVTLSCEQNLNHDAMYWYRQDPGQGLRLIYYSQIVNDFQKGDIAEGYSVSREKKESFPLTVTSAQKNPTAFYLCASSNSQSTDTQYFGPGTRLTVL.

Many counts were recorded for this clone. The rearrangement joins TRBV6-1 to TRBJ1-2; the match to TRBD1 covers 7 bases. Germline values: CDR1 MNHNS, CDR2 SASEGT. This CDR3 is 13 amino acids long. Unmatched junction bases numbered 6, after V lost 3 bases and J lost 8 bases. CDR3 in amino acids: CASSENRGNGYTF. CDR3 bases: TGTGCCAGCAGTGAGAACAGGGGTAACGGCTACACCTTC.

The rearrangement uses TRBV7-9 and TRBJ1-4; D remains ambiguous. This CDR3 is 14 amino acids long. V gave up 11 bases and J gave up 0 bases, with 13 bases separating them. CDR1 SEHNR and CDR2 FQNEAQ come from the germline V gene (reference sequence). The CDR3 loop is CASSERATNEKLFF. The CDR3 DNA sequence: TGTGCCTCCTCAGAGCGCGCAACTAATGAAAAACTGTTTTTT.

The rearrangement joins TRBV28 to TRBJ1-4; 10 bases agree with TRBD1. Per germline, CDR1 MDHEN and CDR2 SYDVKM. CDR3 length equals 14 residues. Germline trimming cut 7 bases from V and 5 bases from J; bases unmatched to any gene: 4. CDR3 sequence: CASNRQGANEKLFF. As DNA, the CDR3 is TGTGCCAGCAATAGACAGGGGGCGAATGAAAAACTGTTTTTT.

The chain joins TRBV14 to TRBJ2-7, with D perhaps matching TRBD1 (5 bases). This CDR3 has 14 residues. Germline V gene lookup returns CDR1 SGHDN and CDR2 FVKESK. Between the trimmed V and J ends, which lost 1 base and 2 bases, there was a span of 9 bases. CDR3 nucleotides: TGTGCCAGCAGCCAAGTACCAGGGCCCTACGAGCAGTACTTC. Its protein product is CASSQVPGPYEQYF. Together with reference TRBV14 and TRBJ2-7, the CDR3 gives the full variable domain: EAGVTQFPSHSVIEKGQTVTLRCDPISGHDNLYWYRRVMGKEIKFLLHFVKESKQDESGMPNNRFLAERTGGTYSTLKVQPAELEDSGVYFCASSQVPGPYEQYFGPGTRLTVT.

The V call is TRBV11-2, the J call TRBJ2-7; the match to TRBD2 covers 7 bases. The CDR3 covers 16 residues. V shed 3 bases and J 4 bases; nucleotides not matched to a gene: 12. CDR1 is SGHAT and CDR2 is FQNNGV in the germline V gene. This chain's CDR3 is CASSFGRGRARYEQYF. The DNA for the CDR3 is TGTGCCAGCAGCTTCGGGCGTGGGAGGGCCAGGTACGAGCAGTACTTC.

V and J are TRBV28 and TRBJ2-1, with D perhaps TRBD2 (6 bases). The CDR3 sequence is 14 residues long. V lost 6 bases to trimming and J lost 0 bases, with 9 bases between them. Germline V gene data show CDR1 as MDHEN and CDR2 as SYDVKM. CDR3: CASREGSSYNEQFF. In DNA, the CDR3 is TGTGCCAGCAGGGAGGGGAGCTCCTACAATGAGCAGTTCTTC.